This TCR beta chain was obtained from a study of T cells expressing NK-cell markers. There are 14 residues in the CDR3. Following a re-call of the 5' RACE reads, TCRdb has one entry per CDR3 protein and lacks DNA. The table lists 120,000 to 150,000 distinct CDR3 sequences. A word on this clonotype: Its specificity is not known.

Whole-study results and caveats: Researchers report these clonotypes also headed the CD3+CD56-NKG2C+ fraction in several donors.

This chain connects TRBV12-3 or TRBV12-4 to TRBJ2-2; the TCRdb D gene call, TRBD1, has no DNA to confirm it. This TCR derives from a man in his late teens or twenties in good health. Sequencing was performed on blood T cells: a sorted CD56 or NKG2C T cell subset, CD4+ or CD8+ T cells, or bulk PBMC T cells (not recorded which). CDR3 protein: CASSSSTGPGELFF.